The rows below give T cell receptor beta chains drawn from one sample of a study of identical twins. TCRdb ran MiXCR on the 5' RACE reads and lists one entry per CDR3 protein. This table has a few hundred thousand distinct CDR3 sequences, approximately 9.6% appearing once. These same data were also listed under a study on yellow fever vaccine responses in identical twins.

Material for sequencing was PBMCs. The receptors stem from a woman between 18 and 30 years old in good health. Each CDR3 is given without its conserved first and last residue.

j_gene: TRBJ2-1
v_gene: TRBV7-3
CDR3aa: ASSLSTGFGNEQF

j_gene: TRBJ2-7
v_gene: TRBV4-3
CDR3aa: ASSQDAGLSSYEQY

j_gene: TRBJ2-5
v_gene: TRBV20-1
CDR3aa: SAGNYFPGSSEETQY

j_gene: TRBJ2-3
v_gene: TRBV7-2
CDR3aa: ASNRRSTDTQY

j_gene: TRBJ2-1
v_gene: TRBV10-2
CDR3aa: ASSESKGLWNEQF

j_gene: TRBJ2-1
v_gene: TRBV2
CDR3aa: ASRPLSSYNEQF

j_gene: TRBJ2-1
v_gene: TRBV12-3/TRBV12-4
CDR3aa: ASTGLSRDGHNEQF

j_gene: TRBJ2-1
v_gene: TRBV20-1
CDR3aa: SARTSEYNEQF

j_gene: TRBJ2-7
v_gene: TRBV7-8
CDR3aa: ASSLPVRDEQY

j_gene: TRBJ2-5
v_gene: TRBV5-1
CDR3aa: ASSSRTETQY

j_gene: TRBJ1-2
v_gene: TRBV20-1
CDR3aa: SARDPDREKGYGYT

j_gene: TRBJ2-7
v_gene: TRBV4-3
CDR3aa: ASSQTPDGSYEQY

j_gene: TRBJ2-5
v_gene: TRBV29-1
CDR3aa: SVDRGRYQETQY

j_gene: TRBJ1-2
v_gene: TRBV15
CDR3aa: ATSPLGEGYGYT

j_gene: TRBJ1-2
v_gene: TRBV12-3/TRBV12-4
CDR3aa: ASSFGGGYT

j_gene: TRBJ2-1
v_gene: TRBV5-1
CDR3aa: ASSLPGLAGGPHNEQF

j_gene: TRBJ2-1
v_gene: TRBV6-1
CDR3aa: ASCQLPLAGDDNEQF

j_gene: TRBJ1-1
v_gene: TRBV20-1
CDR3aa: SARDSVRKNTEAF

j_gene: TRBJ2-2
v_gene: TRBV5-6
CDR3aa: ASSLVGRYTGELF

j_gene: TRBJ2-1
v_gene: TRBV30
CDR3aa: AWKRDDYNEQF

j_gene: TRBJ2-4
v_gene: TRBV3-1
CDR3aa: ASSRQGAVLENIQY

j_gene: TRBJ1-5
v_gene: TRBV29-1
CDR3aa: SVGGRNQPQH

j_gene: TRBJ2-1
v_gene: TRBV29-1
CDR3aa: SVVHGDEQF